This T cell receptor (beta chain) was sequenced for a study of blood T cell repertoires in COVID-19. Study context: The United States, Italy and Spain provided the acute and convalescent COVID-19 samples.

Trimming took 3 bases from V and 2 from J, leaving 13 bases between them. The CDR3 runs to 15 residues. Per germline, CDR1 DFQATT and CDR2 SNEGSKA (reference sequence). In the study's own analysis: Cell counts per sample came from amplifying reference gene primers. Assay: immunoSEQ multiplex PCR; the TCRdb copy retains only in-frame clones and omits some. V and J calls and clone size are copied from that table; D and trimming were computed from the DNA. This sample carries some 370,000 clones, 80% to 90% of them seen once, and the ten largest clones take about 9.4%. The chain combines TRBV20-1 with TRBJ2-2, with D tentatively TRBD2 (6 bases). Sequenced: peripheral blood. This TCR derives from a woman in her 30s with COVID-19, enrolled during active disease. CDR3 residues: CSASVPSANTGELFF. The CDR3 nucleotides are TGCAGTGCTAGTGTCCCTAGCGCAAACACCGGGGAGCTGTTTTTT.